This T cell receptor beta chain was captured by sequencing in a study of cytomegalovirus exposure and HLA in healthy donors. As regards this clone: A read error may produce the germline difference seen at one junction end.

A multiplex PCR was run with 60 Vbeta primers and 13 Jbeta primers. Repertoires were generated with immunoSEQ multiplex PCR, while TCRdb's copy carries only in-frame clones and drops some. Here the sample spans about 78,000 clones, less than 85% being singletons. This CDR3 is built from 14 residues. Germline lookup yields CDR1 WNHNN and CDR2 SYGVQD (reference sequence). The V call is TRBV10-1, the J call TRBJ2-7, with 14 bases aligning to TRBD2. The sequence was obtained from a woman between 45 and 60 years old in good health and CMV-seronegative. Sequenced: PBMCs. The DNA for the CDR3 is TGCGCCAGCAGTGAGTCCGCGGGACTAGCGGGGGCCCACTTC. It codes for CASSESAGLAGAHF.